This entry features one T cell receptor (beta chain) sequence. The sample carries other DNA sequences with the same CDR3. The data were obtained in a study of T cell changes during pregnancy in multiple sclerosis. This CDR3 contains 13 residues. The V gene end was trimmed by 4 bases and the J gene end by 2 bases; junction bases not matched to a gene: 2. Germline V CDR1 and CDR2: SGHDT, YYEEEE. Sequenced by immunoSEQ multiplex PCR; TCRdb stores in-frame clones only, minus some. The sample has 40,000 or so clones, 70% to 90% seen once. The clonotype originates from a female donor with multiple sclerosis, enrolled in a pregnancy study. The chain is built from TRBV5-6 and TRBJ1-2, with 7 bases lining up with TRBD1. The sample consisted of CD8+ T cells from peripheral blood mononuclear cells, taken in the first trimester of pregnancy. The chain's CDR3 is CASSRDRNYGYTF. Here the CDR3 DNA reads TGTGCCAGCAGCAGGGACAGAAACTATGGCTACACCTTC.